Ten or more counts support the clone carrying this T cell receptor (beta chain). Its target is unknown. This sample is part of a study of T cell repertoires in cytomegalovirus infection. Across the whole study: Evidence of both CMV infection and a matching HLA type came from public TCR beta signatures.

Study-level findings and limits: The study identified carriers of CMV plus the relevant HLA from cumulative public TCR beta family frequency. The ex vivo response was dominated by HLA-C-restricted CMV-specific TCR beta clonotypes.

TCRdb used MiXCR to reprocess the reads, holding one entry per CDR3 protein. The sample holds about 400,000 distinct CDR3 sequences; roughly 20% are singletons and the top ten take 8.7%. Trimming cost V 3 bases and J 5 bases; bases outside gene matches: 12. The CDR3 is 17 residues long. Per the germline V gene, CDR1 is MDHEN and CDR2 is SYDVKM. The sequence derives from a human donor in good health (CMV status not recorded). Some clones in this sample may be carry-over from other donors' samples. Source material: PBMCs. V gene TRBV28 combines with J gene TRBJ2-3; 9 bases are a match to TRBD1. The DNA of the CDR3 is TGTGCCAGCAGTTTTATGGGGGGGGGACAGGGACAAGATACGCAGTATTTT. This translates into CASSFMGGGQGQDTQYF.